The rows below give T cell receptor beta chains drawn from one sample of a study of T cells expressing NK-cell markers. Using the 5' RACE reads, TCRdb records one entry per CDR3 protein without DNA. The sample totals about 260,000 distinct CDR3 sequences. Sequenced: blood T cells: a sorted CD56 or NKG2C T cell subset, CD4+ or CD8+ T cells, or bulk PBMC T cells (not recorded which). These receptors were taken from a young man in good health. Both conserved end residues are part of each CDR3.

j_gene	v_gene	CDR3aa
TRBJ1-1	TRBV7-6	CASSLGPGVGNTEAFF
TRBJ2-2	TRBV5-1	CASGLGGGSGELFF
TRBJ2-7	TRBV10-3	CAISVAEGAYEQYF
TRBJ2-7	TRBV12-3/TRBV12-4	CASSDTSGSSYEQYF
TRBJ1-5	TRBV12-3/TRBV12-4	CASSSRGTGGSEPQHF
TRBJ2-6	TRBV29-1	CSILIGANVLTF
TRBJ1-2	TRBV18	CASSRPAYGYTF
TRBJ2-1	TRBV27	CASPSSGRNNNEQFF
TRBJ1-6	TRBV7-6	CASSLDGQNSPLHF
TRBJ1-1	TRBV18	CASSLLLDTEAFF
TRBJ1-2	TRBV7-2	CASRESNRGDGYTF
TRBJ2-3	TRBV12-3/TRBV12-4	CASSLGTLSTDTQYF
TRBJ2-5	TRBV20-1	CSASRSPQETQYF
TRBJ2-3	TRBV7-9	CASSRELASSRDTQYF
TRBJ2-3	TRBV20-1	CSADIVAGATDTQYF
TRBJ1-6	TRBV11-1	CASSLIGVGRPSGFTLHF
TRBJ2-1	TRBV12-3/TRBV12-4	CASSLDSIGKEQFF
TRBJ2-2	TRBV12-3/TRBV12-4	CASSRGEPDGGELFF
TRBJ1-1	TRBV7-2	CASSLKGANTEAFF
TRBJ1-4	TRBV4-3	CASSQEARGNEKLFF
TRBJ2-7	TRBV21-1	CASTGKGPRLERAFEQYF
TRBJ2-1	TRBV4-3	CASSQDVAYNEQFF
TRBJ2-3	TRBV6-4	CASSDGGSTDTQYF
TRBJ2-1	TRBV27	CASSLVQGFGYNEQFF
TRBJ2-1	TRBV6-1	CASSVGDYNEQFF
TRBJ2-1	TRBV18	CASSPPRRGELNEQFF
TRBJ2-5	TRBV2	CASSEKRIQETQYF
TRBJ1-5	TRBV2	CASSESGRNQPQHF
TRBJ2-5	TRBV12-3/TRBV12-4	CASSFRIVGEETQYF
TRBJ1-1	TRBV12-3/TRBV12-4	CASSPRRTGKNTEAFF
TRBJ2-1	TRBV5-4	CASSSGGPNNEQFF
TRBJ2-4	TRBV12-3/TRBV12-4	CASSIRLAGGTKNIQYF
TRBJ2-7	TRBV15	CATSRDHARGDEQYF